The clone carrying this TCR beta chain was detected only a few times. Its specificity is unknown. Clones were sequenced by immunoSEQ multiplex PCR, and TCRdb holds only the in-frame ones, with some missing. The table shows some 7,800 clones, with approximately 80% occurring only once. Sufficient DNA from normal breast often required roughly 90-310 mg tissue. These data come from a study of early stage breast cancer tumors. The wider study: Among some 12 ER+/PR+/HER2- tumors, eight were ductal, four lobular.

General study points: Compared with adjacent normal breast, tumors showed around 2.5-fold denser, more clonal T cells.

The trim removed 6 bases at V and 6 bases at J, leaving 7 bases unmatched. Germline values: CDR1 MDHEN, CDR2 SYDVKM. CDR3 length: 13 amino acids. This rearrangement joins TRBV28 to TRBJ2-7, with TRBD2 identical over 8 bases. The sample consisted of normal breast tissue next to the tumor. This TCR came from a person between 60 and 70 years old with breast cancer. The CDR3 is CASRLPGGGEQYF. CDR3 sequence (DNA): TGTGCCAGCAGGTTACCGGGGGGGGGCGAGCAGTACTTC.